This T cell receptor (beta chain) came from a study of cytomegalovirus exposure and HLA in healthy donors (dated by TCRdb to the late 2010s). Some background on the complete study: The 500 to 800 repertoires of the first cohort and the approximately 130 validation repertoires were produced on the same platform, according to a later analysis. A separate validation cohort of approximately 130 different subjects was used in addition to the roughly 720-subject first cohort. The study aimed to test whether signatures of past pathogen exposure could be identified by cataloging public T cell receptors. To predict cytomegalovirus infection status, the study combined high-throughput TCR immunosequencing, statistical association of individual TCRs with disease status, and machine learning. Here is what the overall study found, with its caveats: A few of the identified cytomegalovirus-associated TCR beta chains were confirmed in vitro to be specific for cytomegalovirus antigens. The authors suggested that the approach could potentially be generalized to other disease states and immunological phenotypes. A later analysis found that TCRs clustered in the first cohort also tended to co-occur in the 120 or so validation repertoires, with 94% of cluster scores above 0. Cytomegalovirus status was reported to be diagnosed by the classifier with high specificity and sensitivity in both the original and validation cohorts. The validation cohort had no HLA typing available for a later analysis, so co-occurrence within that cohort was assessed over all 130 or so repertoires. Most TCR sequences were observed very rarely across donors, whereas some public TCRs were present in many individuals. The study listed 164 TCR beta chains as associated with cytomegalovirus.

Donors formed part of the validation cohort, which comprised 120 subjects and was distinct from the first cohort of over 500 subjects. The method was the immunoSEQ multiplex PCR assay. On the study's bioinformatics: A statistical classification framework was built to diagnose cytomegalovirus status from the catalog of TCR beta chain sequences. Imported from immuneACCESS, the table was reduced by TCRdb to in-frame sequences with V and J called. These copies leave out some clones; in studies compared against another copy, an unresolved V gene accounts for under half, and the cause of the remainder is not known. V, J and clone size were drawn from that table, and D and trimming were deduced from the DNA. The sample yields 110,000 or so clones; 75% to 90% were counted once. The leading ten clones occupy around 4.5% of the sample. Relative to germline, V is 2 bases shorter and J is 6 bases shorter, with 17 bases between their ends. From its cysteine to its phenylalanine, the CDR3 spans 16 amino acids. CDR3 DNA only is kept here, 48 bases in frame from base 1. CDR1 LNHDA and CDR2 SQIVND were looked up in the germline V gene (reference sequence).

On this clone itself: Its binding antigen is unknown. No per-base quality is available; no much larger clone lies one base away.

Material: PBMCs. The sequence derives from a young man in good health and CMV-seropositive. The chain is assembled from TRBV19 and TRBJ1-5; a tentative D call is TRBD1 (6 bases match). CDR3 protein: CASSIRGKQGGQPQHF. The DNA sequence is TGTGCCAGTAGTATAAGGGGGAAACAGGGTGGTCAGCCCCAGCATTTT.